This T cell receptor (beta chain) was sequenced for a study of Ad26.COV2.S vaccination and SARS-CoV-2 variants. The repertoire was sequenced with immunoSEQ multiplex PCR; TCRdb's copy has only in-frame clones and lacks some. This sample has about 350,000 clones, with around 89% found just once. In the case of this clone: As yet, its antigen is unknown.

Treatment noted: over 15 received Ad26.COV2.S at low or high dose, single or two shots; about 5 received placebo; per-sample allocation not given. Sampling occurred on day 63 after the first vaccine or placebo injection. Its platform was an Ad26 vector, and its expressed antigen was Wuhan-strain SARS-CoV-2 spike. This CDR3 region has 14 residues. Germline lookup yields CDR1 SNHLY and CDR2 FYNNEI. V gave up 5 bases and J gave up 3 bases; unmatched junction bases: 7. Overall study results and limits: The study found higher spike-specific TCR breadth in vaccine than placebo recipients.

The V and J genes are TRBV2 and TRBJ2-7, with TRBD1 identical over 7 bases. The material sequenced was peripheral blood, taken in a trial of Ad26.COV2.S vaccine versus placebo. This receptor was taken from a person between 18 and 60 years old who received the Ad26.COV2.S COVID-19 vaccine or a placebo. CDR3 in DNA: TGTGCCAGCAGTTCTCCGGGACAGAACTACGAGCAGTACTTC. It specifies CASSSPGQNYEQYF.